This T cell receptor beta chain emerged from a study of blood T cell repertoires in COVID-19. The germline CDR1 and CDR2 sequences are LNHDA and SQIVND (reference sequence). This CDR3 has 17 residues. V trimming: 7 bases; J trimming: 7 bases; junction bases outside the gene matches: 17. Libraries were prepared by immunoSEQ multiplex PCR; TCRdb keeps only in-frame clonotypes and omits some of them. The sample contains about 73,000 clones, 82% of which appear only once. This TCR was sampled from a woman aged 55-75 years with acute or convalescent COVID-19. Sample: peripheral blood. The rearrangement uses TRBV19 and TRBJ1-5, with 9 bases matching TRBD1. CDR3 region: CASTIRPRTGVRQPQHF. CDR3 DNA: TGTGCCAGTACCATAAGGCCCCGGACAGGGGTGCGGCAGCCCCAGCATTTT.